This TCR beta chain derives from a study of T cells in women clearing cervical HPV infection (dated by TCRdb to 2017 to 2018). In terms of the full investigation: The cases were 20 to 25 women with histologically confirmed HPV16-related CIN3 or worse, and 2 of those women had invasive cancers. The controls were over 20 women whose single incident HPV16 infection cleared within 12 months with no development of precancer or cancer. Case blood was taken at the visit when the lesion was first identified, whereas control blood was taken when infection was no longer detected. For cases, a median interval of 149 days, with an interquartile range of roughly 80 to 200 days, was observed between lesion detection and blood sampling. Since HLA typing was available for only a few women, HLA type could not be ruled out as a confounder. Nested within Costa Rica's Guanacaste HPV Natural History Study, an exploratory proof-of-principle case-control study compared TCR repertoires across cervical HPV16 outcomes. Cases were matched to controls by age within five years and by the year the sample was collected. Median age was about 32 years in cases versus around 40 in controls, and baseline characteristics did not differ significantly. The parent cohort enrolled approximately 9,200 women aged 18 or older in Guanacaste, Costa Rica, during about 1992 to 1995 and followed them for around 7 years. Five blinded duplicates per group were added as quality controls, so that about 60 samples were obtained: some 50 participants and some 10 replicates.

Every participant had a single incident cervical HPV16 infection, and prevalent HPV16 infections were excluded. Cervical HPV DNA was detected by MY09/MY11 PCR, and genotyping was performed by dot-blot hybridization. Around 15 mL of heparinized blood were centrifuged, and the buffy coat was split into aliquots, frozen at -30 degrees C, and then kept at -80 degrees C. QIAGEN kits were used to extract genomic DNA from buffy coat specimens. In regard to this clone: Its antigen is currently not known. Read data end 3 residues before the CDR3 end; the end is taken from the germline J gene.

What the research found in general, with its limitations: The cross-sectional design could not show whether associations preceded infection or resulted from it; effector/memory subsets and HPV-specific T cells were not isolated. Across sequencing depths, CIN3+ cases showed significantly higher TCR repertoire richness than controls, but evenness did not differ between the groups. Because the number of T cells in each sample was unknown, differences in richness could reflect differing T-cell content rather than repertoire biology. Random forest classifiers combining richness and V gene abundances distinguished cases from controls with an estimated AUC of 0.7 to 0.85. Lower TRBV6-7 relative abundance was observed in cases than in controls (approximately 0.1% versus 0.16%; Bonferroni P = 0.0008).

Including the terminal cysteine and phenylalanine, the CDR3 comprises 14 residues. Only the CDR3 bases that were read are kept: 33 of them, in frame from base 1. The junction shows trimming of 4 bases on V and 8 bases on J, and the gene matches do not reach 6 bases of it. CDR1 is given as SGHRS and CDR2 as YFSETQ, both from the germline V gene. Using the immunoSEQ assay, multiplex PCR amplified TCR beta CDR3 regions from an average of approximately 1,100 ng of genomic DNA per sample. The assay corrected primer bias using a complete synthetic TCR repertoire to establish an amplification baseline. The amplicons were sequenced on the Illumina platform. Regarding the original processing steps: Sequences were error-corrected by clustering with frequency ratios and a modified nearest-neighbor algorithm, then analyzed in the immunoSEQ Analyzer with IMGT gene definitions. At each rarefaction depth, TCR richness and evenness were averaged across 20 rarefaction repeats, and samples with fewer sequences than that depth were excluded. Wilcoxon rank sum tests with FDR correction were used to compare relative abundances of V, D and J genes between the groups. Blinded duplicates gave an intraclass correlation of more than 90% for TCR richness and an average of roughly 76% across about 65 gene segments. Imported from immuneACCESS, the table was reduced by TCRdb to in-frame sequences with V and J called. These copies leave out some clones; in studies compared against another copy, an unresolved V gene accounts for under half, and the cause of the remainder is not known. V, J and clone size reflect that table, while D and trimming were determined from the DNA. For this sample, the table gives under 50,000 clones. The ten largest clonotypes hold approximately 4.8% of the sample.

The sample taken for sequencing was blood buffy coat. The sequence links TRBV5-1 to TRBJ1-4, with 9 bases matching TRBD1. This TCR derives from a woman between 18 and 70 years old with a cervical HPV16 infection that either progressed to CIN3+ or cleared (not recorded which). The CDR3 region: CASSRDRVQEKLFF. The part of the CDR3 DNA that was read is TGCGCCAGCAGCAGGGACAGGGTACAAGAAAAA.